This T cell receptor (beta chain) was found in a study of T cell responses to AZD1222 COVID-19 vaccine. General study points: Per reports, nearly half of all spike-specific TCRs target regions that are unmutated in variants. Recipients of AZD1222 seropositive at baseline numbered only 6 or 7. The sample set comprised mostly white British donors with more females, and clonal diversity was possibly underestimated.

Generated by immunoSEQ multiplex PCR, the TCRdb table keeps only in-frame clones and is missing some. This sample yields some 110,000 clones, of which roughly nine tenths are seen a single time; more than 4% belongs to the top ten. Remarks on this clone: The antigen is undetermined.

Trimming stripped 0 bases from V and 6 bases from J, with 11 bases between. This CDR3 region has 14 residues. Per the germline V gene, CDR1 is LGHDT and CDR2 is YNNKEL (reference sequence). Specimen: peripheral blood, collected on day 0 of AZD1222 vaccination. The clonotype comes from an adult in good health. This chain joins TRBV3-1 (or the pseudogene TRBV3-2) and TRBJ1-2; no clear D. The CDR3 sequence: CASSQEGQINGYTF. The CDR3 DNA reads TGTGCCAGCAGCCAAGAAGGTCAGATAAATGGCTACACCTTC.